The rows below give T cell receptor beta chains drawn from one sample of a study of blood T cell repertoires in COVID-19. Method: immunoSEQ multiplex PCR; TCRdb's copy keeps in-frame clones and lacks some. Among some 140,000 clones listed, 80% to 85% were seen once. The material sequenced was PBMCs or T cells enriched from blood (not recorded which). These receptor sequences come from a man aged 40-50 years with acute COVID-19. CDR3s include the opening cysteine and the closing phenylalanine or tryptophan. A D gene is named only where the DNA matches it firmly. Size tells how often a clone was seen (once, few, many) or the class of an expanded clone, and some rows leave it out.

TRBJ2-1,TRBV5-6,-,TRBD2,TGTGCCAGCAGCTTGGGACTAGCGGGCACTGGGGTTAATCGCAATGAGCAGTTCTTC,CASSLGLAGTGVNRNEQFF
TRBJ1-1,TRBV30,-,TRBD1,TGTGCCTGGAATGACAGGGGGGACACTGAAGCTTTCTTT,CAWNDRGDTEAFF
TRBJ2-2,TRBV6-5,-,TRBD1,TGTGCCAGCAGTTACTCCGGGACAGGGGGCAACGGGGAGCTGTTTTTT,CASSYSGTGGNGELFF
TRBJ1-6,TRBV3-1/TRBV3-2,once,-,TGTGCCAGCAGCCAAGATCCGTATCTGGTTCCGGGTGCCTATAATTCACCCCTCCACTTT,CASSQDPYLVPGAYNSPLHF
TRBJ1-1,TRBV28,-,-,TGTGCCAGCACAGGACAGACGAACACTGAAGCTTTCTTT,CASTGQTNTEAFF
TRBJ2-7,TRBV15,-,TRBD2,TGTGCCACCAGCAGAGGACTAGCGGGAGGTTACGAGCAGTACTTC,CATSRGLAGGYEQYF
TRBJ1-2,TRBV7-2,-,TRBD1,TGTGCCAGCAGCCGCGACAGGGGTGGGTATGGCTACACCTTC,CASSRDRGGYGYTF
TRBJ1-1,TRBV7-9,once,-,TGTGCCACAAGGGGACATCAGCCTTTAGCTGAAGCTTTCTTT,CATRGHQPLAEAFF
TRBJ2-1,TRBV19,-,TRBD1,TGTGCCAGCCGTCCGGGACAGAGCTCCTACAATGAGCAGTTCTTC,CASRPGQSSYNEQFF
TRBJ1-2,TRBV5-1,-,-,TGCGCCAGCAGCCTAACTCCTAACTATGGCTACACCTTC,CASSLTPNYGYTF
TRBJ1-2,TRBV6-5,-,TRBD1,TGTGCCAGCCGCTCCGGGACAGAATTTTATGGCTACACCTTC,CASRSGTEFYGYTF
TRBJ1-1,TRBV20-1,-,-,TGCAGTGCTGTCGTCACTGAAGCTTTCTTT,CSAVVTEAFF
TRBJ1-2,TRBV6-2/TRBV6-3,few,-,TGTGCCAGCAGTTACATCGGACAGAACTATGGCTACACCTTC,CASSYIGQNYGYTF
TRBJ2-1,TRBV18,-,TRBD1,TGTGCCAGCTCGCAGGGACAGACTTCCTACAATGAGCAGTTCTTC,CASSQGQTSYNEQFF
TRBJ1-1,TRBV3-1/TRBV3-2,-,-,TGTGCCAGCAGCCAAGATCCGGGGTATGGTGAAGCTTTCTTT,CASSQDPGYGEAFF
TRBJ2-5,TRBV19,once,TRBD2,TGTGCCAGTAGCCTTACTAGCGGGGGGAACCAAGAGACCCAGTACTTC,CASSLTSGGNQETQYF
TRBJ2-7,TRBV9,-,TRBD2,TGTGCCAGCAGCGTCTTAGCGGGAGGCTCCCGCCTCGAGCAGTACTTC,CASSVLAGGSRLEQYF
TRBJ2-1,TRBV15,-,TRBD1,TGTGCCACCAGCAGAGTTACACAGGGGTTGGATGAGCAGTTCTTC,CATSRVTQGLDEQFF
TRBJ1-5,TRBV5-5,-,TRBD1,TGTGCCAGCAGCCGGACAGGGGGCGGCAATCAGCCCCAGCATTTT,CASSRTGGGNQPQHF
TRBJ2-1,TRBV6-6,-,TRBD1,TGTGCCAGCAGGCGACGACAGGGGGTCAATGAGCAGTTCTTC,CASRRRQGVNEQFF
TRBJ2-3,TRBV29-1,-,-,TGCAGCTACGGAGATACGCAGTATTTT,CSYGDTQYF
TRBJ2-1,TRBV7-2,-,TRBD1,TGTGCCAGCAGCTCCGGGACAGAATTATACAATGAGCAGTTCTTC,CASSSGTELYNEQFF
TRBJ1-6,TRBV3-1/TRBV3-2,-,-,TGTGCCAGCAGCCAAGAACAAGGTGGGGAGGACTCACCCCTCCACTTT,CASSQEQGGEDSPLHF
TRBJ2-5,TRBV29-1,-,-,TGCAGCGTTGCGTTGGGGGCTCGGGAGACCCAGTACTTC,CSVALGARETQYF
TRBJ1-5,TRBV5-6,-,TRBD1,TGTGCCAGCAGCTTGGGGTCAGGGGGCGCGGGTCAGCCCCAGCATTTT,CASSLGSGGAGQPQHF
TRBJ2-5,TRBV28,-,-,TGTGCCAGCAGTCCTCGGGTCACAGAGACCCAGTACTTC,CASSPRVTETQYF
TRBJ1-2,TRBV4-2,few,TRBD1,TGTGCCAGCAGCCAAGAAAGCGACAGGGGTCATGGCTACACCTTC,CASSQESDRGHGYTF